The rows below give T cell receptor beta chains drawn from one sample of a study of shared clonotypes between healthy human individuals. Clones were sequenced by immunoSEQ multiplex PCR, and TCRdb holds only the in-frame ones, with some missing. This sample has over a million clones; 95% to 99% occur once, and the top ten carry roughly 0.42%. Material: naive CD4+ T cells sorted from blood. These receptors were obtained from a man younger than 45 in good health. Each CDR3 is given with its conserved first and last residue. D genes are given only for firm matches. Rows may omit the clone size; those that give it use once, few, many or a size class.

CDR3 length,J gene,V gene,clone size,D gene,CDR3 protein,CDR3 DNA
20,TRBJ2-1,TRBV5-4,NA,TRBD2,CASRPGWGDAGGGTYNEQFF,TGTGCCAGCAGGCCCGGGTGGGGGGATGCGGGAGGAGGCACCTACAATGAGCAGTTCTTC
14,TRBJ2-7,TRBV6-1,NA,TRBD2,CASSGSGGAYEQYF,TGTGCCAGCAGTGGAAGCGGGGGAGCCTACGAGCAGTACTTC
13,TRBJ2-5,TRBV6-5,once,NA,CASSWQGGETQYF,TGTGCCAGCAGTTGGCAGGGTGGGGAGACCCAGTACTTC
15,TRBJ2-2,TRBV25-1,NA,NA,CASSEYTAGTGELFF,TGTGCCAGCAGTGAATATACCGCGGGTACCGGGGAGCTGTTTTTT
13,TRBJ2-1,TRBV9,NA,NA,CASSVGTVNEQFF,TGTGCCAGCAGCGTAGGGACGGTTAATGAGCAGTTCTTC
16,TRBJ2-1,TRBV10-3,NA,TRBD2,CAISTRTSGKYNEQFF,TGTGCCATCAGCACTAGGACTAGCGGGAAATACAATGAGCAGTTCTTC
15,TRBJ2-7,TRBV6-1,NA,TRBD2,CASSWTSGLAYEQYF,TGTGCCAGCAGTTGGACTAGCGGGCTGGCCTACGAGCAGTACTTC
17,TRBJ2-6,TRBV7-8,NA,TRBD1,CASSPGTGMGGANVLTF,TGTGCCAGCAGCCCCGGGACAGGGATGGGTGGGGCCAACGTCCTGACTTTC
15,TRBJ2-7,TRBV4-1,NA,TRBD2,CASSSSGRRTYEQYF,TGCGCCAGCAGCTCGAGCGGGAGAAGGACCTACGAGCAGTACTTC
17,TRBJ2-6,TRBV7-3,once,NA,CASSLLNGGSGANVLTF,TGTGCCAGCAGCTTACTCAATGGGGGTTCAGGGGCCAACGTCCTGACTTTC
16,TRBJ2-7,TRBV28,NA,TRBD2,CASSLLPGTSAGEQYF,TGTGCCAGCAGTTTACTTCCCGGGACTAGCGCGGGGGAGCAGTACTTC
15,TRBJ2-2,TRBV11-1,NA,TRBD1,CASSSRQGRTGELFF,TGTGCCAGCAGCTCCCGACAGGGGCGGACCGGGGAGCTGTTTTTT
14,TRBJ2-5,TRBV5-1,NA,NA,CASSLDPSMGAQYF,TGCGCCAGCAGCTTGGACCCCTCCATGGGGGCCCAGTACTTC
13,TRBJ1-2,TRBV23-1,NA,NA,CASSHSTTYGYTF,TGCGCCAGCAGTCATTCGACCACCTATGGCTACACCTTC
16,TRBJ1-4,TRBV5-6,NA,NA,CASSFWGPATNEKLFF,TGTGCCAGCAGCTTTTGGGGGCCTGCAACTAATGAAAAACTGTTTTTT
16,TRBJ1-4,TRBV5-1,NA,NA,CASSLGIVGANEKLFF,TGCGCCAGCAGCTTGGGGATAGTGGGGGCTAATGAAAAACTGTTTTTT
18,TRBJ1-5,TRBV27,NA,TRBD1,CASSRSTFPGQGAQPQHF,TGTGCCAGCAGTCGTTCCACCTTCCCGGGACAGGGGGCGCAGCCCCAGCATTTT
15,TRBJ1-2,TRBV10-1,NA,NA,CASSPGGARDYGYTF,TGCGCCAGCTCCCCGGGGGGAGCCAGGGACTATGGCTACACCTTC
19,TRBJ2-1,TRBV19,NA,TRBD2,CASSTFFWATSGRRDEQFF,TGTGCCAGTAGTACCTTTTTTTGGGCGACTAGCGGGAGGCGGGATGAGCAGTTCTTC
17,TRBJ1-4,TRBV7-9,NA,TRBD1,CASSPFEWDRENEKLFF,TGTGCCAGCAGTCCGTTTGAATGGGACAGGGAAAATGAAAAACTGTTTTTT
19,TRBJ2-1,TRBV9,NA,NA,CASSVVGYEFGSSYNEQFF,TGTGCCAGCAGCGTAGTTGGCTATGAATTCGGCAGCTCCTACAATGAGCAGTTCTTC
13,TRBJ2-2,TRBV10-3,NA,NA,CAISVLGPAELFF,TGTGCCATCAGTGTTTTGGGGCCGGCGGAGCTGTTTTTT
15,TRBJ2-5,TRBV5-4,NA,TRBD1,CASSFPGQGQETQYF,TGTGCCAGCAGTTTCCCGGGACAGGGCCAAGAGACCCAGTACTTC
16,TRBJ2-6,TRBV28,NA,NA,CASSFLSGSGANVLTF,TGTGCCAGCAGTTTCCTCAGCGGTAGTGGGGCCAACGTCCTGACTTTC
13,TRBJ1-1,TRBV7-9,NA,NA,CASRAGGNTEAFF,TGTGCCAGCCGGGCCGGTGGGAACACTGAAGCTTTCTTT
11,TRBJ2-7,TRBV5-1,NA,NA,CASSSGYEQYF,TGCGCCAGCAGCTCTGGGTACGAGCAGTACTTC
14,TRBJ1-1,TRBV5-1,NA,NA,CASSPGRANTEAFF,TGCGCCAGCAGCCCGGGACGGGCGAACACTGAAGCTTTCTTT
14,TRBJ2-7,TRBV11-2,NA,NA,CASSLERTTYEQYF,TGTGCCAGCAGCTTAGAAAGGACGACTTACGAGCAGTACTTC